A selection of T cell receptor beta chains follows, all from one sample in a study of shared clonotypes between healthy human individuals. Assay: immunoSEQ multiplex PCR; the TCRdb copy retains only in-frame clones and omits some. Among over 1.4 million clones listed, roughly 96% were seen once. What was sequenced was naive CD4+ T cells sorted from blood. These receptors originate from a man in his thirties or forties in good health. Both conserved end residues are part of each CDR3.

v_gene,CDR3aa
TRBV6-5,CASSFRTGEDEQFF
TRBV11-2,CASSYYTHAEAFF
TRBV5-1,CASSIPSGRAFGDTQYF
TRBV7-9,CASIPSGGVGANVLTF
TRBV18,CASSPDHSYEQYF
TRBV6-5,CASRKGLGSTEAFF
TRBV7-9,CASIRWGLEYNEQFF
TRBV10-1,CASSESNFGRGYNEQFF
TRBV6-1,CASSLLEQYF
TRBV5-4,CASSVVKGGNYGYTF
TRBV19,CASRLTGSRETQYF
TRBV7-9,CASSLTGVETQYF
TRBV15,CATGLSGGEQFF
TRBV27,CAASGTPSTDTQYF
TRBV10-2,CASSWTGATYGYTF
TRBV27,CASSPLAGAPLSGANVLTF
TRBV18,CASSPFTGTSANEKLFF